These 14 T cell receptor beta chains came from one sample sequenced in a study of cytomegalovirus exposure and HLA in healthy donors (dated by TCRdb to about 2017). Library creation used the immunoSEQ multiplex PCR assay. The multiplex PCR relied on a mix of 60 forward primers for TCR Vbeta segments and 13 reverse primers for TCR Jbeta segments. TCRdb stores this immuneACCESS table with in-frame sequences only. Part of the clones is absent; in the studies checked, under half of the shortfall reflects unresolved V genes, and no reason is known for the rest. Here the sample has about 130,000 clones; less than 85% occur a single time. About 2.1% of the sample belongs to the ten largest clones. Sequenced input: PBMCs. The receptors come from a woman aged 35 to 49 in good health and CMV-seropositive.

The V and J genes are TRBV19 and TRBJ2-1; TRBD2 matches 13 bases. CDR3 length: 17 amino acids. Losses at the gene ends were 4 bases for V and 1 base for J; bases not matched to a gene: 4. Germline CDR1 and CDR2: LNHDA and SQIVND (reference sequence). CDR3 coding DNA: TGTGCCAGTAGTACCCTACTAGCGGGGGGGTCCTACAATGAGCAGTTCTTC. Amino acids: CASSTLLAGGSYNEQFF.

The chain employs TRBV25-1 and TRBJ1-2; 8 positions match TRBD1. Unmatched junction bases numbered 8, after V lost 4 bases and J lost 7 bases. This CDR3 has 14 amino acids. Germline CDR1 and CDR2: MGHDK and SYGVNS. CDR3 nucleotide sequence: TGTGCCAGCAGTGCCTTGGACAGGGAGGCTGGCTACACCTTC. Translating it yields CASSALDREAGYTF.

This clone was observed a handful of times. The V and J genes are TRBV5-6 and TRBJ2-3; 11 bases are a match to TRBD2. The CDR3 consists of 17 residues. Germline assignment: CDR1 SGHDT and CDR2 YYEEEE. V trimming: 5 bases; J trimming: 1 base; junction bases outside the gene matches: 9. The CDR3 protein is CASSPLAGGPRTDTQYF. In DNA, the CDR3 is TGTGCCAGCAGTCCTTTAGCGGGAGGGCCTCGCACAGATACGCAGTATTTT.

This chain uses TRBV5-1 with TRBJ2-7, with 11 bases aligning to TRBD2. V was clipped by 3 bases and J by 7 bases; unmatched bases: 6. In germline, CDR1 is SGHRS, CDR2 YFSETQ. The CDR3 runs 14 residues. As DNA, the CDR3 is TGCGCCAGCAGCTCTAGCGGGGGGAATAGGGAGCAGTACTTC. It translates to CASSSSGGNREQYF.

This chain uses TRBV5-4 with TRBJ2-1; 9 bases match TRBD2. CDR3 length equals 15 residues. Germline V gene data show CDR1 as SGHNT and CDR2 as YYREEE (reference sequence). V trimming: 6 bases; J trimming: 3 bases; junction bases outside the gene matches: 7. As DNA, the CDR3 is TGTGCCAGCACCTTAGCGGGGGCTAACTACAATGAGCAGTTCTTC. It encodes CASTLAGANYNEQFF.

The J gene is TRBJ2-5, the V gene TRBV4-1, with TRBD2 identical over 12 bases. The CDR3 loop spans 19 amino acids. The junction had 14 bases not matched to a gene; V was cut back by 4 bases and J by 2 bases. Per germline, CDR1 MGHRA and CDR2 YSYEKL. CDR3: CASSPFPPSGGGGQETQYF. Written as DNA, the CDR3 is TGCGCCAGCAGCCCCTTCCCCCCTAGCGGGGGGGGAGGTCAAGAGACCCAGTACTTC.

Only a few counts were recorded for this clone. The V and J genes are TRBV5-5 and TRBJ1-2, with 9 bases identical to TRBD1. The CDR3 length is 14 residues. CDR1 is SGHKS, CDR2 YYEKEE, per germline (reference sequence). V shed 4 bases and J 3 bases; nucleotides not matched to a gene: 4. As DNA, the CDR3 is TGTGCCAGCAGCCCATGGGACAGGGACTATGGCTACACCTTC. Translation gives CASSPWDRDYGYTF.

This chain uses TRBV19 with TRBJ2-3; TRBD1 matches 7 bases. CDR1 LNHDA and CDR2 SQIVND come from the germline V gene (reference sequence). With 3 bases clipped from V and 11 bases from J, the junction kept 14 bases outside the gene matches. CDR3 length: 15 amino acids. In DNA form, the CDR3 reads TGTGCCAGTAGTATTGGGACAGATAGGGGTGTGCGGCAGTATTTT. It codes for CASSIGTDRGVRQYF.

This rearrangement joins TRBV28 to TRBJ1-2; 7 bases map to TRBD1. The CDR3 loop spans 15 amino acids. V shed 3 bases and J 4 bases; nucleotides not matched to a gene: 8. Germline-derived CDR1 and CDR2 are MDHEN and SYDVKM. Written as DNA, the CDR3 is TGTGCCAGCAGTTTGAGCGACAGGGTGGTCTATGGCTACACCTTC. Its protein is CASSLSDRVVYGYTF.

J is TRBJ1-1 and V is TRBV2, with 7 bases matching TRBD1. With V trimmed by 6 bases and J by 0 bases, 1 base remained unmatched. CDR3 length: 13 amino acids. The V gene's germline CDR1 is SNHLY and CDR2 FYNNEI. CDR3 coding DNA: TGTGCCAGCAGGGACAGGATGAACACTGAAGCTTTCTTT. Translation gives CASRDRMNTEAFF. The full variable domain, its missing parts supplied by reference TRBV2 and TRBJ1-1, is EPEVTQTPSHQVTQMGQEVILRCVPISNHLYFYWYRQILGQKVEFLVSFYNNEISEKSEIFDDQFSVERPDGSNFTLKIRSTKLEDSAMYFCASRDRMNTEAFFGQGTRLTVV.

This chain joins TRBV7-2 and TRBJ1-1; D gene uncertain. Germline-derived CDR1 and CDR2 are SGHTA and FQGNSA. This CDR3 region has 11 residues. V lost 3 bases and J 8 bases, leaving 7 bases between the germline ends. The DNA of the CDR3 is TGTGCCAGCAGCTTGTCGAGGGAAGCTTTCTTT. It specifies CASSLSREAFF.

This clone was seen just once. The gene calls are TRBV7-2 and TRBJ2-7, with TRBD2 as a possible D gene (5 bases). Trimming took 0 bases from V and 0 from J, leaving 9 bases between them. This CDR3 has 15 residues. Per germline, CDR1 SGHTA and CDR2 FQGNSA. In nucleotides, the CDR3 is TGTGCCAGCAGCTTAGCGTCGGGAACCTCCTACGAGCAGTACTTC. This encodes CASSLASGTSYEQYF.

The chain is built from TRBV7-9 and TRBJ1-1, with a possible D match to TRBD1 (6 bases). CDR3 length equals 15 residues. Germline V gives CDR1 SEHNR, CDR2 FQNEAQ (reference sequence). Trimming pared 4 bases from V and 4 bases from J, leaving 16 bases between. The CDR3 is CASSYHRVSGTEAFF. The CDR3 DNA reads as TGTGCCAGCAGCTACCACAGGGTGAGTGGCACTGAAGCTTTCTTT.

This clone was seen a handful of times. V gene TRBV5-1 combines with J gene TRBJ2-5; TRBD1 matches 9 bases. Losses at the gene ends were 2 bases for V and 5 bases for J; bases not matched to a gene: 4. The CDR3 totals 14 residues. Germline CDR1 reads SGHRS; CDR2 reads YFSETQ. The CDR3 sequence is CASSLATGGETQYF. The CDR3 DNA is TGCGCCAGCAGCTTAGCGACAGGGGGGGAGACCCAGTACTTC.